This T cell receptor beta chain is drawn from a study of T cells in Graves' hyperthyroidism and ophthalmopathy. Background on the study: Sampling of peripheral blood happened at initial diagnosis, prior to any treatment.

The hyperthyroidism was newly diagnosed and had lasted under 2 months; the patients were aged 18 to 65. The authors obtained PBMCs from more than 9.5 ml of fresh peripheral blood. This clonotype was seen a handful of times. Amplified TCR beta CDR3 regions came from RNA transcripts. The TCR CDR3 first-round RT-PCR relied on the HTBI primer set. TCRdb fed the multiplex PCR reads into MiXCR, producing one record per CDR3 protein. This repertoire shows about 590,000 distinct CDR3 sequences, around a sixth found once; its top ten account for about 7%. The TCR was taken from a young woman with Graves' hyperthyroidism. Material: blood.

CDR3 region: CASTGLAGVVNTGELFF. In DNA form, the CDR3 reads TGTGCCAGCACGGGGCTAGCGGGAGTAGTAAACACCGGGGAGCTGTTTTTT. The V gene is TRBV27, the J gene TRBJ2-2; 10 bases line up with TRBD2. V gave up 7 bases and J gave up 2 bases; unmatched junction bases: 10. The CDR3 extends over 17 amino acids. In germline, CDR1 is MNHEY, CDR2 SMNVEV (reference sequence).